This T cell receptor (beta chain) comes out of a study of shared clonotypes between healthy human individuals. The CDR3 is 12 residues long. Per germline, CDR1 SNHLY and CDR2 FYNNEI. Some clones are missing from TCRdb's copy, which holds only in-frame ones; the method was immunoSEQ multiplex PCR. The sample lists over a million clones, under 80% occurring once. Note on this clone: The junction and the germline gene differ at one end; a read error may be behind it.

This TCR was recovered from a man aged 18 to 35 in good health. Sequencing used memory CD4+ T cells sorted from blood. Subset of the sample: CD45RA-negative fraction. The chain uses TRBV2 and TRBJ1-2; D gene uncertain. CDR3 bases: TGTGCCAGCAGTGAAGCCGGACGCGCGGTGGCCTTC. Its translation is CASSEAGRAVAF.